Given below is one T cell receptor (beta chain) in context. Antigen unknown. Trimming cost V 4 bases and J 4 bases; bases outside gene matches: 3. The CDR3 consists of 13 residues. Germline CDR1 reads MRHNA; CDR2 reads SNTAGT. The data stem from a study of cytomegalovirus exposure and HLA in healthy donors. Whole-study findings and limits: When a later analysis compared HLA-associated TCR beta chains with equally common others, the HLA-associated chains turned out to be more clonally expanded and to have lower generation probabilities.

Both 60 Vbeta primers and 13 Jbeta primers went into the PCR. Produced via immunoSEQ multiplex PCR; TCRdb's table is partial and in-frame only. The table records roughly 100,000 clones, 65% to 80% of them present only once. Sequencing was performed on PBMCs. The sequence was collected from a man aged 35-49 years in good health and CMV-seropositive. The chain uses TRBV6-4 and TRBJ2-5; TRBD2 matches at 7 bases. Here the CDR3 reads CASSAGLGETQYF. The DNA of the CDR3 is TGTGCCAGCAGTGCCGGACTAGGAGAGACCCAGTACTTC.